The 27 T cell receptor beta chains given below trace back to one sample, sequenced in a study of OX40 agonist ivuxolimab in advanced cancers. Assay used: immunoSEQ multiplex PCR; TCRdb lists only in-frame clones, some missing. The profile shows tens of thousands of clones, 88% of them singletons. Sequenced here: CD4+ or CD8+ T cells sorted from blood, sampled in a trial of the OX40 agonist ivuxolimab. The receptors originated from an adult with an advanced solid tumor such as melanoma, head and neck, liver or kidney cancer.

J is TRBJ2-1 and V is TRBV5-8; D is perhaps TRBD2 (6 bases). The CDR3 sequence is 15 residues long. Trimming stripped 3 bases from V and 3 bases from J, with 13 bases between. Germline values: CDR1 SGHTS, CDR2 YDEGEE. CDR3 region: CASSSGSAYYNEQFF. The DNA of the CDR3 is TGTGCCAGCAGCTCCGGGAGCGCATACTACAATGAGCAGTTCTTC.

DNA for the CDR3: TGTGCCAGTAGTATTCTTGGCTCTACTAGCGGATCCTACGAGCAGTACTTC. It specifies CASSILGSTSGSYEQYF. The rearrangement links TRBV19 to TRBJ2-7, with TRBD2 matching over 8 bases. This CDR3 is 17 amino acids long. The V and J ends lost 3 bases and 1 base, in that order; junction bases with no gene match: 11. In germline, CDR1 is LNHDA, CDR2 SQIVND (reference sequence). The full variable domain, rest sourced from reference TRBV19 and TRBJ2-7, is DGGITQSPKYLFRKEGQNVTLSCEQNLNHDAMYWYRQDPGQGLRLIYYSQIVNDFQKGDIAEGYSVSREKKESFPLTVTSAQKNPTAFYLCASSILGSTSGSYEQYFGPGTRLTVT.

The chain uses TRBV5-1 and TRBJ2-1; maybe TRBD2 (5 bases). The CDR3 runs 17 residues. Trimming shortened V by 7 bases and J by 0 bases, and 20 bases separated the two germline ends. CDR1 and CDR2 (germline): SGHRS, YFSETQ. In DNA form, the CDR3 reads TGCGCCAGCTCCGCGGACCGGGGAGCTAACTCCTACAATGAGCAGTTCTTC. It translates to CASSADRGANSYNEQFF.

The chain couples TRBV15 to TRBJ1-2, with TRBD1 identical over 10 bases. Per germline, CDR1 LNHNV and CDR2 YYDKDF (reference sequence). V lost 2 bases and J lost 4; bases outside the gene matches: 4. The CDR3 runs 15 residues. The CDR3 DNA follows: TGTGCCACCAGCAGATCCGGGACAGGGGTCTATGGCTACACCTTC. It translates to CATSRSGTGVYGYTF.

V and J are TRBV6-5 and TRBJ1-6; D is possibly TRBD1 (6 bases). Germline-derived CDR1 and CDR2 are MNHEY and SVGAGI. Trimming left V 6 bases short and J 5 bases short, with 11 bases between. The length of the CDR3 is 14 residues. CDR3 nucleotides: TGTGCCAGCAGGGGGGGCATCGATAATTCACCCCTCCACTTT. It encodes CASRGGIDNSPLHF.

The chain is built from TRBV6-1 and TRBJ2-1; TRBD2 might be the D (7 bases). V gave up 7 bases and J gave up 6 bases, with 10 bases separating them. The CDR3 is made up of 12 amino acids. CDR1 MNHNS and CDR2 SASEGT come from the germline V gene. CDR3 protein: CASIGGGNEQFF. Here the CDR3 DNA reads TGTGCCAGCATAGGGGGGGGCAATGAGCAGTTCTTC.

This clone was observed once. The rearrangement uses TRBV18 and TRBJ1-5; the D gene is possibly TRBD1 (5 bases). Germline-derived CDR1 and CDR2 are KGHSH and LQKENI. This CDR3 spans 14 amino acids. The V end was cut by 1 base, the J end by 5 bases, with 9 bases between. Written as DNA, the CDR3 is TGTGCCAGCTCACCACGCCAGGGAGATCAGCCCCAGCATTTT. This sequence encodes CASSPRQGDQPQHF.

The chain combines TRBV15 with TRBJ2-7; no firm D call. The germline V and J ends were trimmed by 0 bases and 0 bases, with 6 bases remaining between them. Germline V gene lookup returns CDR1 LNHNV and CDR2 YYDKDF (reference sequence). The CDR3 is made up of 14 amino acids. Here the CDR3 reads CATSREVSSYEQYF. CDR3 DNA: TGTGCCACCAGCAGAGAGGTGAGCTCCTACGAGCAGTACTTC.

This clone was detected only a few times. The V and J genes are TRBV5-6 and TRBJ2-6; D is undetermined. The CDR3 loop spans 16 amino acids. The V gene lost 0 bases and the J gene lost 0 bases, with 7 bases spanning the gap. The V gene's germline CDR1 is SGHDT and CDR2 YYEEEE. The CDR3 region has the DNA TGTGCCAGCAGCTTGGTGCCCCGCTCTGGGGCCAACGTCCTGACTTTC. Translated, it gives CASSLVPRSGANVLTF.

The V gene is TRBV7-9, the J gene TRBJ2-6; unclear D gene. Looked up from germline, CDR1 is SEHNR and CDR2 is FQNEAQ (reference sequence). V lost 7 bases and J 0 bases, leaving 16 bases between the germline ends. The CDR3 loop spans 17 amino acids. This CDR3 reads CASTMTDGSSGANVLTF. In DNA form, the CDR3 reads TGTGCCAGCACTATGACGGACGGATCCTCTGGGGCCAACGTCCTGACTTTC.

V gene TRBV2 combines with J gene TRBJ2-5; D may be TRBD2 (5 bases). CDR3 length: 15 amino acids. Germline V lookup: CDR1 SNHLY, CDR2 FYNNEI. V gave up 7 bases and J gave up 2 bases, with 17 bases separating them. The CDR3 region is CASTRSTEVQETQYF. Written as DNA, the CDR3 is TGTGCCAGCACCCGGAGTACGGAGGTACAAGAGACCCAGTACTTC.

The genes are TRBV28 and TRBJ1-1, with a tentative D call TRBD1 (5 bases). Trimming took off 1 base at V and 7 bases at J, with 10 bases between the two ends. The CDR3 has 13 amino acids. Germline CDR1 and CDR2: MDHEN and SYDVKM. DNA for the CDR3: TGTGCCAGCAGTTTATATAGGGGACTTGAAGCTTTCTTT. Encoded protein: CASSLYRGLEAFF.

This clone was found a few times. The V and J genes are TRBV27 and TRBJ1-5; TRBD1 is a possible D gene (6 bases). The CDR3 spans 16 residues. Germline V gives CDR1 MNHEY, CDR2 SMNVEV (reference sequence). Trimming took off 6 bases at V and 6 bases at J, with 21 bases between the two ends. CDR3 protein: CASSPTGQYGFQPQHF. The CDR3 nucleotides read TGTGCCAGCAGCCCTACCGGACAGTATGGTTTTCAGCCCCAGCATTTT.

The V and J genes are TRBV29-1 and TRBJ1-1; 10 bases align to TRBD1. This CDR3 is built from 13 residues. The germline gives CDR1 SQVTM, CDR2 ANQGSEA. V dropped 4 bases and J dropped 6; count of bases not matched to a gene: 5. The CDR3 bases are TGCAGCGTTGGCTGGGACAGGGGCTCTGAAGCTTTCTTT. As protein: CSVGWDRGSEAFF.

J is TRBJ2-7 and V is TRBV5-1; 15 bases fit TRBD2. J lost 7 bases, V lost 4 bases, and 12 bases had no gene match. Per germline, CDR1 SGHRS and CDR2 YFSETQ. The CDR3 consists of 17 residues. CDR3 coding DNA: TGCGCCAGCAGCCGGGCGGGACTAGCGGGAGGTGAATCTGAGCAGTACTTC. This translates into CASSRAGLAGGESEQYF.

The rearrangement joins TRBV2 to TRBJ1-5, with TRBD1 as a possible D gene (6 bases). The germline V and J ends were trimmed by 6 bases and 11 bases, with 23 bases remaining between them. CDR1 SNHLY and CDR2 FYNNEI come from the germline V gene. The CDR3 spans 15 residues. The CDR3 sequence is CASRSARTADLTQHF. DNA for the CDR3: TGTGCCAGCAGGTCGGCACGGACAGCGGACCTAACCCAGCATTTT.

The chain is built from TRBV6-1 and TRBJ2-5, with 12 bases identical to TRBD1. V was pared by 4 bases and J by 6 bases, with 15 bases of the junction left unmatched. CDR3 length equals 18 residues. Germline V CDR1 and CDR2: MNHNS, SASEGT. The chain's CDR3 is CASSAGQGARDGKKTQYF. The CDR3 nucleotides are TGTGCCAGCAGTGCGGGACAGGGGGCGCGGGATGGCAAAAAGACCCAGTACTTC.

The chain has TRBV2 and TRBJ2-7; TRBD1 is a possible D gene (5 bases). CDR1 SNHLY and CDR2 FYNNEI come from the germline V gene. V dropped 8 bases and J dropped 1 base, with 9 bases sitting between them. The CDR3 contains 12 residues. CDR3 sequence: CASRRQSYEQYF. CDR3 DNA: TGTGCCAGCCGGCGACAGTCCTACGAGCAGTACTTC.

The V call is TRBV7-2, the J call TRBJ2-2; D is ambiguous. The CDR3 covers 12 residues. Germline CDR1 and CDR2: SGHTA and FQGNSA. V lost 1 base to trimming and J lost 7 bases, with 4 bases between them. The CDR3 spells CASSLDIGELFF. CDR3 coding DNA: TGTGCCAGCAGCTTAGATATCGGGGAGCTGTTTTTT.

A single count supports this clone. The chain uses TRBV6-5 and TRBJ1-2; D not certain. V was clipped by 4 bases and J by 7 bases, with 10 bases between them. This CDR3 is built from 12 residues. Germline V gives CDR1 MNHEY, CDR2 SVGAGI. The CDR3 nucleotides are TGTGCCAGCAGTTCGACGGTCTCTGGCTACACCTTC. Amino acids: CASSSTVSGYTF.

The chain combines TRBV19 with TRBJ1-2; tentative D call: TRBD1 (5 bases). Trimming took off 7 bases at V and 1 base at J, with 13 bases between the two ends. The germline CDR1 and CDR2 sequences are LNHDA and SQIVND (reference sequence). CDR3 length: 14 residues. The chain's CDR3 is CASTLVQGNYGYTF. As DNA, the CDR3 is TGTGCCAGTACCCTGGTGCAGGGTAACTATGGCTACACCTTC.

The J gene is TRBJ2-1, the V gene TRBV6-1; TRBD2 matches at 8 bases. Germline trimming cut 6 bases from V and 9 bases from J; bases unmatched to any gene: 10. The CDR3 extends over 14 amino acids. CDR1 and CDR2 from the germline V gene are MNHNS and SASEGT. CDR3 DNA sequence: TGTGCCAGCAGAGGACTAGCAGGCACGGGTGAGCAGTTCTTC. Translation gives CASRGLAGTGEQFF.

CDR3 sequence reads: CASSVRGGQRGEAFF. The DNA of the CDR3 is TGTGCCAGCAGTGTCCGGGGTGGCCAGAGGGGTGAAGCTTTCTTT. The chain recombines TRBV6-1 with TRBJ1-1; weak D call: TRBD1 (5 bases). The CDR3 is 15 residues long. Germline assignment: CDR1 MNHNS and CDR2 SASEGT. The V gene lost 4 bases and the J gene lost 7 bases, with 19 bases spanning the gap.

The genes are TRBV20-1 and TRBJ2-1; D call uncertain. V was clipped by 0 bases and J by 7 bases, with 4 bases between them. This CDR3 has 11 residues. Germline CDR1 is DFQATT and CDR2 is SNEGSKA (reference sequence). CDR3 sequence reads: CSARDINEQFF. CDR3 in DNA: TGCAGTGCTAGAGATATTAATGAGCAGTTCTTC.

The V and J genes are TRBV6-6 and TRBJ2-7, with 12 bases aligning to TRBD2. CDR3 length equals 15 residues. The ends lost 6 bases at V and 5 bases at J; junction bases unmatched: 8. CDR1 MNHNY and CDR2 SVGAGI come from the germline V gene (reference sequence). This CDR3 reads CASRTRLAGVHEQYF. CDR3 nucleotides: TGTGCCAGCAGAACCCGACTAGCGGGAGTCCACGAGCAGTACTTC.

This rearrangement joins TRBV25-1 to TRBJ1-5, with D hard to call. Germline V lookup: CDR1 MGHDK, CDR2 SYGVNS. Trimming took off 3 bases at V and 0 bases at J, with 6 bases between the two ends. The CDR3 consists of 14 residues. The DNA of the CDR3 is TGTGCCAGCAGTGACAGACTTAGCAATCAGCCCCAGCATTTT. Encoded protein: CASSDRLSNQPQHF. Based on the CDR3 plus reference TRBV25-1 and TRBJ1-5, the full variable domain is EADIYQTPRYLVIGTGKKITLECSQTMGHDKMYWYQQDPGMELHLIHYSYGVNSTEKGDLSSESTVSRIRTEHFPLTLESARPSHTSQYLCASSDRLSNQPQHFGDGTRLSIL.

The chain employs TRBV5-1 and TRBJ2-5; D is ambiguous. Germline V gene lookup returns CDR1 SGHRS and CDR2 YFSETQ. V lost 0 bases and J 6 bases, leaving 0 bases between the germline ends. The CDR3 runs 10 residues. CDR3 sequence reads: CASSLETQYF. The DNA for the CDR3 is TGCGCCAGCAGCTTGGAGACCCAGTACTTC.